This record looks at one T cell receptor (beta chain) sequence and its context. The antigen is unknown. The V and J ends lost 4 bases and 1 base respectively, with 8 bases between them. Germline V CDR1 and CDR2: SQVTM, ANQGSEA. This CDR3 comprises 13 residues. This sample stems from a study of cytomegalovirus exposure and HLA in healthy donors. The study ran its PCR with 60 Vbeta and 13 Jbeta primers. Here immunoSEQ multiplex PCR was the method, and the copy in TCRdb shows in-frame clones only, minus some. The table shows 80,000 to 100,000 clones, with 80% to 85% occurring only once. General study points: TCR beta chain V- and J-gene trimming was linked, in a later analysis, to a missense variant in DCLRE1C. In a later analysis, productive TCRs from donors in an Asian-associated ancestry cluster reportedly carried fewer N-insertions than the cohort mean. A later analysis found most CMV-associated TCR beta chains apparently HLA-restricted.

The sequenced material came from PBMCs. The chain has TRBV29-1 and TRBJ1-5; the D gene is possibly TRBD1 (5 bases). This TCR was sampled from a man aged 40-49 years in good health and CMV-seronegative. This CDR3 reads CSVADNSNQPQHF. The CDR3 DNA sequence: TGCAGCGTTGCGGACAACAGCAATCAGCCCCAGCATTTT.